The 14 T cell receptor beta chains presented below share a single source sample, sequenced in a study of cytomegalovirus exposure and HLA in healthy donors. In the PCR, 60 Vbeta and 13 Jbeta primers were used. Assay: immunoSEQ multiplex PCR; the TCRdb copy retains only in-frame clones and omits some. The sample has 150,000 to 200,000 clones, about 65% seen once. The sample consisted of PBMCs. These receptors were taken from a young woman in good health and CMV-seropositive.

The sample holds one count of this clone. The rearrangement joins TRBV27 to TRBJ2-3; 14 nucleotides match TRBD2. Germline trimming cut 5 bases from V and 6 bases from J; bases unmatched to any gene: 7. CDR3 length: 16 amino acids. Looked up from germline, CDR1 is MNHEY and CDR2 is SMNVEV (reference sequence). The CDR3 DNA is TGTGCCAGCAGTCCCAGACGGACTAGCGGGAGGGATACGCAGTATTTT. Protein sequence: CASSPRRTSGRDTQYF.

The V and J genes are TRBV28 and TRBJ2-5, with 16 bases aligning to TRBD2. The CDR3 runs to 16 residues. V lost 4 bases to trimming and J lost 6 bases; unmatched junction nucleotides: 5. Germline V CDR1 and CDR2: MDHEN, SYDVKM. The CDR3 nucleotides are TGTGCCAGCAGTTCAGGGACTAGCGGGGGGGCGAAGACCCAGTACTTC. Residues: CASSSGTSGGAKTQYF.

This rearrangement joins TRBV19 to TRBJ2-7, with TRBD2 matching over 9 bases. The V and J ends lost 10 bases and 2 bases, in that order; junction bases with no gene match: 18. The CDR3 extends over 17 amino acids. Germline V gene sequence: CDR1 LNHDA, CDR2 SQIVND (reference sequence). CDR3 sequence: CATGGSRAGGGPYEQYF. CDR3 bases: TGTGCCACCGGCGGATCAAGGGCGGGAGGGGGCCCCTACGAGCAGTACTTC.

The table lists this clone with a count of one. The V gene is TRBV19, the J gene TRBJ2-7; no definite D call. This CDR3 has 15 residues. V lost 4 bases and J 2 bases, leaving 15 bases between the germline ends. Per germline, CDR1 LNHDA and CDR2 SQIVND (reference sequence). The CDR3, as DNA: TGTGCCAGTAGTAGGCCTTTAGCAATCCCCTACGAGCAGTACTTC. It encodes CASSRPLAIPYEQYF.

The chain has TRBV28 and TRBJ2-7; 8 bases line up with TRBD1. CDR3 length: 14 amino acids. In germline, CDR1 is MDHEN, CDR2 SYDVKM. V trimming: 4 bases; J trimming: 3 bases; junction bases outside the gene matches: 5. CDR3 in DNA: TGTGCCAGCAGTTCTGGACAGGGCCACTACGAGCAGTACTTC. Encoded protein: CASSSGQGHYEQYF.

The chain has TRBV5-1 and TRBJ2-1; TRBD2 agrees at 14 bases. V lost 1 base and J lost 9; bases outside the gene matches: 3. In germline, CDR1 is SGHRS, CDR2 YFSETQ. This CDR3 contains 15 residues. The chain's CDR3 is CASSLRLAGGGEQFF. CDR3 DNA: TGCGCCAGCAGCTTGAGACTAGCGGGAGGGGGTGAGCAGTTCTTC.

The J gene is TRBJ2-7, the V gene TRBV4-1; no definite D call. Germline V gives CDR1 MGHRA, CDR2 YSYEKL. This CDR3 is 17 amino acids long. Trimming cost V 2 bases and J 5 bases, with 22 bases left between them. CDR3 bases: TGCGCCAGCAGCCAACTGTACGAGACTCAAATTAGAAACGAGCAGTACTTC. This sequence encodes CASSQLYETQIRNEQYF.

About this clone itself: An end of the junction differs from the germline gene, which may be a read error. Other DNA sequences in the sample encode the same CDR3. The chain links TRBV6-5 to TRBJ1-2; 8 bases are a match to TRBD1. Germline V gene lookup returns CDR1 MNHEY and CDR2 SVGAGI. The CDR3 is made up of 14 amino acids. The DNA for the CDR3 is TGTGCCAGCAGCTACTCGACAGGGGCCTATGGCTACACCTTC. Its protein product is CASSYSTGAYGYTF.

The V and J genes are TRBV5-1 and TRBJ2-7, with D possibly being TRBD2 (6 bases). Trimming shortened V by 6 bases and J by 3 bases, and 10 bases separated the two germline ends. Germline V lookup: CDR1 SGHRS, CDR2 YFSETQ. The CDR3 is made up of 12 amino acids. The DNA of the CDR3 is TGCGCCAGCACCTCTAGCGACTACGAGCAGTACTTC. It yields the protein CASTSSDYEQYF.

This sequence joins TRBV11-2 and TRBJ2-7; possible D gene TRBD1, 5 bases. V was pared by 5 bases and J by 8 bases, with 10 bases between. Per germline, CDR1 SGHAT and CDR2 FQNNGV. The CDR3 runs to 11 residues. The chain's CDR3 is CASSPRVKQYF. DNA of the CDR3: TGTGCCAGCAGCCCCAGGGTTAAGCAGTACTTC.

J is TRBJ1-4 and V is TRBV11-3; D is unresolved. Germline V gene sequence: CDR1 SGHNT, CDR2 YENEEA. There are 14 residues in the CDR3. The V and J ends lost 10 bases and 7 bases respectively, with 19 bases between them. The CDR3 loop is CATPRQGRSEKLFF. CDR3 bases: TGTGCCACCCCCAGACAAGGGAGAAGTGAAAAACTGTTTTTT. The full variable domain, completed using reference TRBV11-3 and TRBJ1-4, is EAGVVQSPRYKIIEKKQPVAFWCNPISGHNTLYWYLQNLGQGPELLIRYENEEAVDDSQLPKDRFSAERLKGVDSTLKIQPAELGDSAVYLCATPRQGRSEKLFFGSGTQLSVL.

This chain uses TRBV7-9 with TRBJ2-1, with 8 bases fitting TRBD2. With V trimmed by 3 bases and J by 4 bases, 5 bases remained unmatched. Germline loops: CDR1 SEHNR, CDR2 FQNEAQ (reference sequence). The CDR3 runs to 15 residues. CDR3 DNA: TGTGCCAGCAGCTTTGGGACTAGGGAATACAATGAGCAGTTCTTC. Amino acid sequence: CASSFGTREYNEQFF.

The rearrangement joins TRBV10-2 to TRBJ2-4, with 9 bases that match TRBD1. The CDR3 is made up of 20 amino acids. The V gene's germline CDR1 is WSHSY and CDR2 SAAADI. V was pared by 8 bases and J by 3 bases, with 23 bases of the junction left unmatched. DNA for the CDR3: TGCGCCAGCTGGGGTCCCGGGACAGGGCTGGAGCCTGGTGGCAAAAACATTCAGTACTTC. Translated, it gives CASWGPGTGLEPGGKNIQYF.

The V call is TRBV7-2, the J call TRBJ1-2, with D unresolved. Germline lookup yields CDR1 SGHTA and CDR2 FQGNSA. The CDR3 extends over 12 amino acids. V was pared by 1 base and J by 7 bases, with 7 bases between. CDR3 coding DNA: TGTGCCAGCAGCTTAGGCGTGTTTGGCTACACCTTC. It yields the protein CASSLGVFGYTF.